This entry concerns a single T cell receptor beta chain. Its antigen is unidentified. This sample is part of a study of neoadjuvant anti-PD-1 for oral cavity cancer. Study-level information: Non-progressing patients received a fourth nivolumab dose near day 43, then surgery on days 50-56. Study-level points and caveats: TCR analyses covered only a few patients per response group.

The CDR3 totals 16 residues. Germline V CDR1 and CDR2: MNHEY, SMNVEV (reference sequence). V gave up 6 bases and J gave up 2 bases, with 16 bases separating them. Time point reported: after neoadjuvant nivolumab, at surgical resection. Measured with immunoSEQ multiplex PCR; TCRdb has only the in-frame clones, and not every one. The sample includes some 15,000 clones, approximately 70% of them seen just once. This TCR came from a person aged 35 to 85 with oral cavity squamous cell carcinoma. The V and J genes are TRBV27 and TRBJ2-2; D possibly corresponds to TRBD1 (6 bases). The sequenced sample was PBMCs, obtained after nivolumab (anti-PD-1) treatment. CDR3 sequence (DNA): TGTGCCAGCAGGATTGCAGGGGCCCTTAACACCGGGGAGCTGTTTTTT. Translated: CASRIAGALNTGELFF.